A selection of T cell receptor beta chains follows, all from one sample in a study of blood T cell repertoires in COVID-19. Profiling relied on immunoSEQ multiplex PCR, and the TCRdb table lists in-frame clones only, not all of them. The sample has some 190,000 clones, roughly nine tenths seen once. Sequencing was carried out using peripheral blood. The receptors derive from a man aged 25 to 40 with acute or convalescent COVID-19. Both conserved end residues are part of each CDR3. D genes are given only for firm matches.

v_gene,d_gene,j_gene,CDR3aa,CDR3nt
TRBV3-1/TRBV3-2,TRBD1,TRBJ1-6,CASSPSDRGQSPLHF,TGTGCCAGCAGCCCGAGCGACAGGGGGCAATCACCCCTCCACTTT
TRBV7-9,.,TRBJ2-7,CASSPDFLSSYEQYF,TGTGCCAGCAGCCCGGACTTCCTGAGCTCCTACGAGCAGTACTTC
TRBV3-1/TRBV3-2,.,TRBJ2-5,CASSQGAGYLETQYF,TGTGCCAGCAGCCAAGGGGCAGGGTACTTGGAGACCCAGTACTTC
TRBV6-1,.,TRBJ2-7,CASSDYRGGPSSYEQYF,TGTGCCAGCAGTGATTACAGGGGGGGCCCCAGCTCCTACGAGCAGTACTTC
TRBV15,TRBD1,TRBJ1-3,CATSRGGQATSLSSGNTIYF,TGTGCCACCAGCAGAGGGGGACAGGCGACTTCGTTAAGCTCTGGAAACACCATATATTTT
TRBV13,.,TRBJ1-2,CASSLGTVYGYTF,TGTGCCAGCAGCTTAGGGACAGTATATGGCTACACCTTC
TRBV19,.,TRBJ2-6,CASSWTGRAGANVLTF,TGTGCCAGTAGTTGGACAGGGAGGGCTGGGGCCAACGTCCTGACTTTC
TRBV28,TRBD1,TRBJ1-3,CASSSRRQGVVDTIYF,TGTGCCAGCAGTAGCAGACGTCAGGGGGTCGTAGACACCATATATTTT
TRBV9,TRBD1,TRBJ2-2,CASSKRGPSAGELFF,TGTGCCAGCAGCAAAAGGGGGCCATCGGCCGGGGAGCTGTTTTTT
TRBV6-5,TRBD1,TRBJ2-1,CASRIDRGSYNEQFF,TGTGCCAGCAGAATCGACAGGGGGTCCTACAATGAGCAGTTCTTC
TRBV7-2,.,TRBJ2-5,CASANWRDQETQYF,TGTGCCAGCGCGAACTGGAGGGACCAAGAGACCCAGTACTTC
TRBV27,.,TRBJ1-1,CASRGIWTRNTEAFF,TGTGCCAGCAGGGGAATTTGGACACGGAACACTGAAGCTTTCTTT
TRBV19,.,TRBJ2-7,CASRRGGGDYEQYF,TGTGCCAGTAGGAGGGGAGGTGGGGACTACGAGCAGTACTTC
TRBV7-9,TRBD1,TRBJ1-2,CASSLARGQGNYGYTF,TGTGCCAGCAGCTTAGCCCGGGGACAGGGGAACTATGGCTACACCTTC
TRBV5-1,TRBD2,TRBJ2-1,CASQPGRGGIFSYNEQFF,TGCGCCAGTCAGCCTGGGCGGGGGGGCATCTTCTCCTACAATGAGCAGTTCTTC
TRBV3-1/TRBV3-2,.,TRBJ2-1,CASSRGQINEQFF,TGTGCCAGCAGCCGTGGACAGATCAATGAGCAGTTCTTC